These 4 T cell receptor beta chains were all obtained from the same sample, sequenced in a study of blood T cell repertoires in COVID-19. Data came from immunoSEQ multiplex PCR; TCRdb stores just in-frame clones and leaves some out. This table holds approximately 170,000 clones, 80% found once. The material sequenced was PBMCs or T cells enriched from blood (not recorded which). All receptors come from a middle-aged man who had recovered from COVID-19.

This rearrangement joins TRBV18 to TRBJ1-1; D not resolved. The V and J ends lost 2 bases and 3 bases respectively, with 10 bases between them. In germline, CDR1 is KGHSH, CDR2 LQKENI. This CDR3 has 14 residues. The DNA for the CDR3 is TGTGCCAGCTCACCAAATTCACGGTACACTGAAGCTTTCTTT. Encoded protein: CASSPNSRYTEAFF.

The CDR3 reads CASSLGVFGDEQFF. In DNA, the CDR3 is TGTGCCAGCAGCTTAGGGGTCTTCGGGGATGAGCAGTTCTTC. V and J are TRBV11-3 and TRBJ2-1, with TRBD2 as a possible D gene (5 bases). Looked up from germline, CDR1 is SGHNT and CDR2 is YENEEA. CDR3 length equals 14 residues. V was trimmed by 1 base and J by 8 bases, leaving 12 bases between them. The complete variable domain, with remaining parts taken from reference TRBV11-3 and TRBJ2-1, reads EAGVVQSPRYKIIEKKQPVAFWCNPISGHNTLYWYLQNLGQGPELLIRYENEEAVDDSQLPKDRFSAERLKGVDSTLKIQPAELGDSAVYLCASSLGVFGDEQFFGPGTRLTVL.

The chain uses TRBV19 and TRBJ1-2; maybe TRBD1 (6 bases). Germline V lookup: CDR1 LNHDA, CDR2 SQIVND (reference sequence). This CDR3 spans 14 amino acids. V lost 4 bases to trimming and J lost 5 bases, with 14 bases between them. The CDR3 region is CASSTGVVRYGYTF. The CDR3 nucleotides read TGTGCCAGTAGTACAGGGGTAGTGCGGTATGGCTACACCTTC.

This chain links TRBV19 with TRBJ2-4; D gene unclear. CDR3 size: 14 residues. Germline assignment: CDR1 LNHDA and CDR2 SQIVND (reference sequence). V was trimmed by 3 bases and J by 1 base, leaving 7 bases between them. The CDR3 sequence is CASSIGYAKNIQYF. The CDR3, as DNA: TGTGCCAGTAGTATCGGGTATGCCAAAAACATTCAGTACTTC.